The next 23 T cell receptor beta chains were all read from a single sample in a study of CXCR3-negative and CXCR3-positive naive CD8 T cells. UMI-labeled 5' RACE TRB cDNA libraries were prepared from the cells. TCRdb re-called the 5' RACE reads and catalogs CDR3 proteins one per entry, DNA excluded. This repertoire includes 75,000 to 95,000 distinct CDR3 sequences. The sample taken for sequencing was naive CXCR3- CD8+ T cells from blood. The subset was: CD45RO-CCR7+CD27+CD95- naive CD8+ T cells lacking CXCR3 (TNR3-). Receptors originate from a human donor in good health. Some clones in this sample may be carry-over from other donors' samples.

J is TRBJ1-2 and V is TRBV25-1; no DNA is available, so the TRBD1 call from TCRdb remains unchecked. This CDR3 is 15 amino acids long. Per germline, CDR1 MGHDK and CDR2 SYGVNS. The CDR3 sequence is CASSDLRGEYYGYTF.

The genes are TRBV29-1 and TRBJ1-1. Germline CDR1 SQVTM, CDR2 ANQGSEA. This CDR3 is built from 11 residues. This CDR3 reads CSGLNGPEAFF.

The rearrangement links TRBV12-3 or TRBV12-4 to TRBJ2-5. The CDR3 totals 13 residues. CDR3: CASSSPMSETQYF.

The rearrangement uses TRBV28 and TRBJ1-5; lacking DNA, the TRBD1 call made by TCRdb goes unchecked. This CDR3 is built from 14 residues. The germline gives CDR1 MDHEN, CDR2 SYDVKM. The CDR3: CASSLGGGHQPQHF. Filled out from reference TRBV28 and TRBJ1-5, the complete variable domain reads DVKVTQSSRYLVKRTGEKVFLECVQDMDHENMFWYRQDPGLGLRLIYFSYDVKMKEKGDIPEGYSVSREKKERFSLILESASTNQTSMYLCASSLGGGHQPQHFGDGTRLSIL.

The J gene is TRBJ2-7, the V gene TRBV7-2; TCRdb's assignment of TRBD1 cannot be checked, as there is no DNA. The CDR3 is 13 residues long. Germline V CDR1 and CDR2: SGHTA, FQGNSA. CDR3 sequence reads: CASSGGHLYEQYF.

The chain couples TRBV28 to TRBJ1-1; the D call from TCRdb, TRBD1, cannot be confirmed without DNA. CDR3 length: 14 amino acids. The germline CDR1 and CDR2 sequences are MDHEN and SYDVKM. CDR3 in amino acids: CASSLGQGFTEAFF.

V gene TRBV27 combines with J gene TRBJ2-5; TCRdb names TRBD2, which stays unverified in the absence of DNA. Germline V gene lookup returns CDR1 MNHEY and CDR2 SMNVEV (reference sequence). The CDR3 totals 17 residues. The CDR3 is CASSLTAELARQETQYF.

The chain carries TRBV7-2 and TRBJ2-1; TCRdb reports TRBD1, a call that lacks DNA to check it against. Per the germline V gene, CDR1 is SGHTA and CDR2 is FQGNSA. This CDR3 has 14 amino acids. This CDR3 is CASSLGTGAGEQFF.

The chain couples TRBV6-2 or TRBV6-3 to TRBJ2-7; there is no DNA to check the TCRdb D call of TRBD2. The CDR3 is 15 residues long. Germline V lookup: CDR1 MNHEY, CDR2 SVGEGT. CDR3 sequence reads: CASSYRLAGGNKQYF.

CDR3 sequence reads: CSVEEGGGLYEQYF. This chain joins TRBV29-1 and TRBJ2-7; TCRdb outputs TRBD2, but without DNA this stays unchecked. The CDR3 runs to 14 residues. Germline CDR1 reads SQVTM; CDR2 reads ANQGSEA.

The chain is built from TRBV20-1 and TRBJ2-3; the D call from TCRdb, TRBD2, cannot be confirmed without DNA. The CDR3 spans 15 residues. The germline V gene encodes CDR1 DFQATT and CDR2 SNEGSKA (reference sequence). CDR3 loop: CSAPRGLAVRDTQYF.

J is TRBJ2-3 and V is TRBV7-3. Germline CDR1 SGHTA, CDR2 FQGTGA. The length of the CDR3 is 17 residues. Here the CDR3 reads CASSLTTLREYEATQYF.

The chain couples TRBV29-1 to TRBJ2-6. The CDR3 has 14 amino acids. Germline loops: CDR1 SQVTM, CDR2 ANQGSEA. The CDR3 region is CSVPGTSGANVLTF.

The chain is built from TRBV29-1 and TRBJ1-1. This CDR3 is 13 amino acids long. CDR1 and CDR2 (germline): SQVTM, ANQGSEA. CDR3 in amino acids: CSVESEMNTEAFF. Supplemented by reference TRBV29-1 and TRBJ1-1, the full variable domain reads SAVISQKPSRDICQRGTSLTIQCQVDSQVTMMFWYRQQPGQSLTLIATANQGSEATYESGFVIDKFPISRPNLTFSTLTVSNMSPEDSSIYLCSVESEMNTEAFFGQGTRLTVV.

The V and J genes are TRBV6-5 and TRBJ1-1. The germline V gene encodes CDR1 MNHEY and CDR2 SVGAGI. The CDR3 has 15 residues. The CDR3 here is CASSYTILPDTEAFF.

The J gene is TRBJ1-1, the V gene TRBV12-3 or TRBV12-4; as DNA is missing, the TRBD1 call by TCRdb cannot be tested. The CDR3 loop spans 15 amino acids. Here the CDR3 reads CASTHTGTGGTEAFF.

This sequence joins TRBV29-1 and TRBJ2-7; checking the TCRdb D call of TRBD1 is not possible without DNA. CDR1 SQVTM and CDR2 ANQGSEA come from the germline V gene. CDR3 length equals 13 residues. CDR3 residues: CSVEEARDYEQYF.

The chain recombines TRBV14 with TRBJ2-1; TCRdb indicates TRBD1, and absent DNA this call remains unverified. The CDR3 consists of 15 residues. From germline, CDR1 is SGHDN and CDR2 FVKESK. CDR3 amino acids: CASSTRGQGWNEQFF.

This rearrangement joins TRBV29-1 to TRBJ2-2; lacking DNA, the TRBD1 call made by TCRdb goes unchecked. The germline V gene encodes CDR1 SQVTM and CDR2 ANQGSEA. The CDR3 runs to 17 residues. The CDR3: CSVEDRDRGLNTGELFF.

The rearrangement links TRBV18 to TRBJ2-1. The CDR3 length is 14 residues. Germline loops: CDR1 KGHSH, CDR2 LQKENI. The CDR3 sequence is CASSLPGLNNEQFF.

This rearrangement joins TRBV7-6 to TRBJ2-5; the D gene TCRdb calls, TRBD1, cannot be checked with no DNA. CDR1 SGHVS and CDR2 FNYEAQ come from the germline V gene. The CDR3 runs 15 residues. The CDR3 sequence is CASSFRLGEQETQYF.

V usage is TRBV29-1 and J usage is TRBJ2-2; the D gene TCRdb calls, TRBD1, cannot be checked with no DNA. Germline V gene data show CDR1 as SQVTM and CDR2 as ANQGSEA. The CDR3 spans 13 residues. CDR3 region: CSATGGHTGELFF.

The chain is built from TRBV6-5 and TRBJ2-5. Germline V lookup: CDR1 MNHEY, CDR2 SVGAGI. The CDR3 is made up of 14 amino acids. The CDR3 loop reads CASSLTGNQETQYF.